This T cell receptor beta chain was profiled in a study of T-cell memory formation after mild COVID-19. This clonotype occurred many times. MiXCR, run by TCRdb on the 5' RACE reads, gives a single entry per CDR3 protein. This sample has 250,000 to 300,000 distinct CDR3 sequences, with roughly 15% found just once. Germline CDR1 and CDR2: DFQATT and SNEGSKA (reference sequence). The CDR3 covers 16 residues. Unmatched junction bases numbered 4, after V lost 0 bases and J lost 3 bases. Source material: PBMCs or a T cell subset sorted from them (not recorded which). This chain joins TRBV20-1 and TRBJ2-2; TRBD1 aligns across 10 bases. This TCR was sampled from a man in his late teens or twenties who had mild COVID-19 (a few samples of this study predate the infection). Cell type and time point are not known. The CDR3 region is CSARDGDRGDTGELFF. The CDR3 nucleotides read TGCAGTGCTAGAGATGGGGACAGGGGCGACACCGGGGAGCTGTTTTTT.